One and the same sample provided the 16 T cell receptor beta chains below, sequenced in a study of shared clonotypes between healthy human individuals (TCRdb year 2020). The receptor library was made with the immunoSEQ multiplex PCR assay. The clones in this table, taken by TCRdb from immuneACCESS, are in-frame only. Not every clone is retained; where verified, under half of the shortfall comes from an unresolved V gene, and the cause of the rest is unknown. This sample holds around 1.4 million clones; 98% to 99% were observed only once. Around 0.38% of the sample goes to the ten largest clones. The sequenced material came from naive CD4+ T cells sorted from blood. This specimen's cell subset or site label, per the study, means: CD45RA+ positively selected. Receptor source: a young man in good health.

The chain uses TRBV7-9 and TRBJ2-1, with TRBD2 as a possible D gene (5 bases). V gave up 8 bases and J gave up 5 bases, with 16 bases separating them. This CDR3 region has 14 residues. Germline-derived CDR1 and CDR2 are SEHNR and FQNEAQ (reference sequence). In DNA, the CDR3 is TGTGCCAGCGGCATCGGAGGCACCCACAATGAGCAGTTCTTC. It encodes CASGIGGTHNEQFF.

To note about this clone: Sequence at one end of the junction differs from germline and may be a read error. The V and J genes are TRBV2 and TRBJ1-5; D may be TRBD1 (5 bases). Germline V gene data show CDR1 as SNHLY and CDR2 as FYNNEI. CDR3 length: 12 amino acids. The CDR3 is CASSERDAATDF. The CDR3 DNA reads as TGTGCCAGCAGTGAACGGGACGCTGCGACGGATTTT.

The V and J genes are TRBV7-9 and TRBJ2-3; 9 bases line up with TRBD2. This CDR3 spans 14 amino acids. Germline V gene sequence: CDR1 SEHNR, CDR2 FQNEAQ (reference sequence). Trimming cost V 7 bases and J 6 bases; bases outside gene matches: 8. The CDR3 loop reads CASNRASGMDTQYF. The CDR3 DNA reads TGTGCCAGCAATCGGGCTAGCGGGATGGATACGCAGTATTTT.

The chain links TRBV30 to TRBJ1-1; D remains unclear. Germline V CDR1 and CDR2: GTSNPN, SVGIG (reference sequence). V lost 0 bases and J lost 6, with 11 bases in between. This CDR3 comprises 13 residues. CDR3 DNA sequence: TGTGCCTGGAGTGTGGCCGGATTCGCTGAAGCTTTCTTT. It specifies CAWSVAGFAEAFF. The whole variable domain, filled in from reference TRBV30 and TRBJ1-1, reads SQTIHQWPATLVQPVGSPLSLECTVEGTSNPNLYWYRQAAGRGLQLLFYSVGIGQISSEVPQNLSASRPQDRQFILSSKKLLLSDSGFYLCAWSVAGFAEAFFGQGTRLTVV.

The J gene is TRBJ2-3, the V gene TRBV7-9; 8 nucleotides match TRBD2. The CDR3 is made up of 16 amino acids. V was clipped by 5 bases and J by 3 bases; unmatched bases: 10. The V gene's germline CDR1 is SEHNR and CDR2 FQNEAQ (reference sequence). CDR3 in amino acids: CASSLRAGARTDTQYF. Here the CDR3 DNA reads TGTGCCAGCAGCCTTCGAGCGGGAGCTAGGACAGATACGCAGTATTTT.

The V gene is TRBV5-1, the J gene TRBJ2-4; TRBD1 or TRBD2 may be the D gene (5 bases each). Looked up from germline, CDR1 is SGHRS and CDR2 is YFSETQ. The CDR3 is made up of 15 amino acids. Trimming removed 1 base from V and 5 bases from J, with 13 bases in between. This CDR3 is CASSLRGARENIQYF. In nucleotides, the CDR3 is TGCGCCAGCAGCTTGAGAGGGGCCAGAGAAAACATTCAGTACTTC.

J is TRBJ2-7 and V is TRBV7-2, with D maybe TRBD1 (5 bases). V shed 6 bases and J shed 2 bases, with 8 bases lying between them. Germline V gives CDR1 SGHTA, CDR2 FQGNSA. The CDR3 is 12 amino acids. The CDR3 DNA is TGTGCCAGCAGGACAGAGACCTACGAGCAGTACTTC. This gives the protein CASRTETYEQYF.

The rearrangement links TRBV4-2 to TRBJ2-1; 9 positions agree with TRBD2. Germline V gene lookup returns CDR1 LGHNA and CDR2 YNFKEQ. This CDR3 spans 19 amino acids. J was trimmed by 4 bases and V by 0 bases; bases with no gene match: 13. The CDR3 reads CASSQEGGLLAGLYNEQFF. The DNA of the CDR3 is TGTGCCAGCAGCCAAGAGGGGGGGCTCCTAGCGGGACTATACAATGAGCAGTTCTTC.

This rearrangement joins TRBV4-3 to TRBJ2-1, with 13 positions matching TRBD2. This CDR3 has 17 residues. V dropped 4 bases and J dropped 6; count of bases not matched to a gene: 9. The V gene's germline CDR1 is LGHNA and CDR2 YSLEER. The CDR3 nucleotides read TGCGCCAGCAGCCCTCAGGTACTAGCGGGAGGGAGCAATGAGCAGTTCTTC. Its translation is CASSPQVLAGGSNEQFF.

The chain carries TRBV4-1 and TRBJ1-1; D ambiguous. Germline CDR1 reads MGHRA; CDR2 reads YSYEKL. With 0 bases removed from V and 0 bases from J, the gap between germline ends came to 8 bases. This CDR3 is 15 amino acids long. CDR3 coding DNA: TGCGCCAGCAGCCAAGATTTAGGGTTGAACACTGAAGCTTTCTTT. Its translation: CASSQDLGLNTEAFF.

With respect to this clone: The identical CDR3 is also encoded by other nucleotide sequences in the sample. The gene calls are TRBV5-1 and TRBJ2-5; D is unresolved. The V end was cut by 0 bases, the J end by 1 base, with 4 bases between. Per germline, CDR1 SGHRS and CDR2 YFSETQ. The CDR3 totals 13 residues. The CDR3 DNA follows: TGCGCCAGCAGCTTGGGTAGCCAAGAGACCCAGTACTTC. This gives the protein CASSLGSQETQYF.

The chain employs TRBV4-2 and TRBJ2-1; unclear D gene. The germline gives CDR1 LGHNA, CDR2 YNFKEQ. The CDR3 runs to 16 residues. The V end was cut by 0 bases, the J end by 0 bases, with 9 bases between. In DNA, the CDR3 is TGTGCCAGCAGCCAAGACTATAAAAGCTCCTACAATGAGCAGTTCTTC. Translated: CASSQDYKSSYNEQFF.

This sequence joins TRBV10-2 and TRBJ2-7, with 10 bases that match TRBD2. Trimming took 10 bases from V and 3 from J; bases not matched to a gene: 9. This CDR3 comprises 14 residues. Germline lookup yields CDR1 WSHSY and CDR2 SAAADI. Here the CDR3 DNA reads TGCGCCACCACCCAACTAGCGGGAATCTACGAGCAGTACTTC. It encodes CATTQLAGIYEQYF.

The CDR3 sequence: CASRDGHYEQYF. The DNA of the CDR3 is TGTGCCAGCCGGGACGGTCATTACGAGCAGTACTTC. This chain uses TRBV28 with TRBJ2-7; TRBD1 or TRBD2 may be the D gene (5 bases each). Germline CDR1 MDHEN, CDR2 SYDVKM. The CDR3 sequence is 12 residues long. V was clipped by 8 bases and J by 4 bases, with 12 bases between them.

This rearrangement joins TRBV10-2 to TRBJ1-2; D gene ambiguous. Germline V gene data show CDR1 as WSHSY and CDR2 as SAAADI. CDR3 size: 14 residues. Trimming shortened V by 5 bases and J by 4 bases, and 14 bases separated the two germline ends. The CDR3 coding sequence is TGCGCCAGCAGTCATACTAGGAACAGCTATGGCTACACCTTC. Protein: CASSHTRNSYGYTF.

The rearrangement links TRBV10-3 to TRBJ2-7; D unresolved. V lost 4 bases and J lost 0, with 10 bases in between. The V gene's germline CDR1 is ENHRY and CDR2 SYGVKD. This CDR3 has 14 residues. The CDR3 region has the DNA TGTGCCATCAGTGCGGCACCTCCCTCCTACGAGCAGTACTTC. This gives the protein CAISAAPPSYEQYF.